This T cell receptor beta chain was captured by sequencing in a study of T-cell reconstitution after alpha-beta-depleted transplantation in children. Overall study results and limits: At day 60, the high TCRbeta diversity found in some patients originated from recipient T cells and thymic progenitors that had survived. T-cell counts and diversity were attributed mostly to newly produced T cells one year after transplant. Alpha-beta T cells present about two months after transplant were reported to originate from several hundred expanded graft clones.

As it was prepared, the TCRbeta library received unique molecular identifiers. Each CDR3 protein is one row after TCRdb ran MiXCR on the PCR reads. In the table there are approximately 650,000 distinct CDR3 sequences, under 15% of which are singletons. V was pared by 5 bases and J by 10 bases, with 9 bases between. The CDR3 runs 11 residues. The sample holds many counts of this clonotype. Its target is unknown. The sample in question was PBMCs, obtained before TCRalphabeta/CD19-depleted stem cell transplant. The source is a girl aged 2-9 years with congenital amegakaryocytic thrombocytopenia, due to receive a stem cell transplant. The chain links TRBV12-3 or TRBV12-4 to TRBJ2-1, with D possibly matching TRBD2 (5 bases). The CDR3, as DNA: TGTGCCAGCAGTGGATCGGGGGAGCAGTTCTTC. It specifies CASSGSGEQFF.